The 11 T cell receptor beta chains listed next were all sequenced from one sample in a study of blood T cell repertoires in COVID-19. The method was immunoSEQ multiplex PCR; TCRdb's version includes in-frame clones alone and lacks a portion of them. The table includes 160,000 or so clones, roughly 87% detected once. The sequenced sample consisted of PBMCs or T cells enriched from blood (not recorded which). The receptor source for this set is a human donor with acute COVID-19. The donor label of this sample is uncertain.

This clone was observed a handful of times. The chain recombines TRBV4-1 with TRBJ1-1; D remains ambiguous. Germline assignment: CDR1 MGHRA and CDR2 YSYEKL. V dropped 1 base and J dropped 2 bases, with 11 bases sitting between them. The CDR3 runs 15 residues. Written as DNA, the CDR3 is TGCGCCAGCAGCCAAGTGCAGTCTGGCAACACTGAAGCTTTCTTT. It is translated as CASSQVQSGNTEAFF.

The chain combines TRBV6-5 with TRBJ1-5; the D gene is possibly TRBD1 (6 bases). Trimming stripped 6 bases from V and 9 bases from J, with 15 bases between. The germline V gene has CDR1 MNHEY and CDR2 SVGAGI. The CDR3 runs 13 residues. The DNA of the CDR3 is TGTGCCAGCAGCCAGACAGGAGGAGGGCCCCAGCATTTT. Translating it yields CASSQTGGGPQHF.

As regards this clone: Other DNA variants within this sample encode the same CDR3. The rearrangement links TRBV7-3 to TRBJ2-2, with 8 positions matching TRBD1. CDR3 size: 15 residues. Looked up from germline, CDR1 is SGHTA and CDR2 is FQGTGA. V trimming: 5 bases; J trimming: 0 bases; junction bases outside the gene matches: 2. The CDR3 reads CASSPQGANTGELFF. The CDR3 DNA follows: TGTGCCAGCAGCCCACAGGGGGCGAACACCGGGGAGCTGTTTTTT. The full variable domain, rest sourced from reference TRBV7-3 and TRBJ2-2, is GAGVSQTPSNKVTEKGKYVELRCDPISGHTALYWYRQSLGQGPEFLIYFQGTGAADDSGLPNDRFFAVRPEGSVSTLKIQRTERGDSAVYLCASSPQGANTGELFFGEGSRLTVL.

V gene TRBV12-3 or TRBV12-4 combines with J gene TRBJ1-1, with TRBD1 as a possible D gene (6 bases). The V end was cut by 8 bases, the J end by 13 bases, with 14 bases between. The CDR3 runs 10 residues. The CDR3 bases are TGTGCCAGCGGATACAGAGGGGGTTTCTTT. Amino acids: CASGYRGGFF.

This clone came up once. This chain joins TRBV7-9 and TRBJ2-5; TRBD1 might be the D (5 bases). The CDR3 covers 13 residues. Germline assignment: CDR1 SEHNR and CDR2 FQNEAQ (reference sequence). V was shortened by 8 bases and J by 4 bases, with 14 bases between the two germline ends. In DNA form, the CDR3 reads TGTGCCAGCCAAGGTATTGGGGCAGAGACCCAGTACTTC. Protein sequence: CASQGIGAETQYF.

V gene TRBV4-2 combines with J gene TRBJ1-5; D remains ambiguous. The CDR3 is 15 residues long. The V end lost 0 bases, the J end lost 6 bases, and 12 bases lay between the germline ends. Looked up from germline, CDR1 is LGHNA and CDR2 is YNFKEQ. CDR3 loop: CASSQDLTGFQPQHF. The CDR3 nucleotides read TGTGCCAGCAGCCAAGACCTGACCGGGTTTCAGCCCCAGCATTTT.

Here the CDR3 DNA reads TGTGCCAGCAGCTTATACGGTGAGACCCAGTACTTC. Its translation is CASSLYGETQYF. The gene calls are TRBV7-9 and TRBJ2-5, with D uncertain. Between the trimmed V and J ends, which lost 2 bases and 5 bases, there was a span of 6 bases. The germline V gene encodes CDR1 SEHNR and CDR2 FQNEAQ (reference sequence). This CDR3 is built from 12 residues.

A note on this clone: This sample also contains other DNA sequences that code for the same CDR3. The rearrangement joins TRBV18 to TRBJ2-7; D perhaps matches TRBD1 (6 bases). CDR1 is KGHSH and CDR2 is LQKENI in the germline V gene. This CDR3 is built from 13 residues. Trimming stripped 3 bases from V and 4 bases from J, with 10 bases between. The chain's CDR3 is CASSPRTDYEQYF. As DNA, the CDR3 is TGTGCCAGCTCACCTCGGACAGATTACGAGCAGTACTTC.

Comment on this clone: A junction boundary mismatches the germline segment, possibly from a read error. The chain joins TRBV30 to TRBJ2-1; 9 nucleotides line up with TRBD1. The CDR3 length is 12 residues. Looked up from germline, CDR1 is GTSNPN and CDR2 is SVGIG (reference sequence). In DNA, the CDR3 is TGTGCCTGGAGTGTACATGGGACAGGGAGGGTCTTC. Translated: CAWSVHGTGRVF.

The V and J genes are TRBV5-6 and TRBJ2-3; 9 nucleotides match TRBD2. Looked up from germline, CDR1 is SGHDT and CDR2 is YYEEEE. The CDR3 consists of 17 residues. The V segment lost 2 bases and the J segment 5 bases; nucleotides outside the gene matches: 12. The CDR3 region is CASSFAMGAGGGDTQYF. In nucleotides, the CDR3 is TGTGCCAGCAGCTTCGCGATGGGAGCGGGGGGCGGAGATACGCAGTATTTT. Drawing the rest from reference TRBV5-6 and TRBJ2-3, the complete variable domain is DAGVTQSPTHLIKTRGQQVTLRCSPKSGHDTVSWYQQALGQGPQFIFQYYEEEERQRGNFPDRFSGHQFPNYSSELNVNALLLGDSALYLCASSFAMGAGGGDTQYFGPGTRLTVL.

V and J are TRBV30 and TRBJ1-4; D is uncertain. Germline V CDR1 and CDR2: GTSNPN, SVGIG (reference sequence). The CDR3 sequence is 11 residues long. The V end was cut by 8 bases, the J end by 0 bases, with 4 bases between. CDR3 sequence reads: CALATNEKLFF. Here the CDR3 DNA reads TGTGCCCTTGCAACTAATGAAAAACTGTTTTTT.